The present T cell receptor beta chain was sequenced within a study of T cells in Graves' hyperthyroidism and ophthalmopathy. General study results and limits: Blood shared most expanded thyroid clonotypes above 0.001.

The source material, RNA transcripts, was used to amplify TCR beta CDR3 regions. The HTBI primer set was used in a first-round RT-PCR of the TCR CDR3. TCRdb independently ran MiXCR on the multiplex PCR reads; one entry per CDR3 protein. In the table there are approximately 400,000 distinct CDR3 sequences, around 16% of which are singletons. The CDR3 has 13 residues. The germline V gene encodes CDR1 DFQATT and CDR2 SNEGSKA (reference sequence). With 6 bases removed from V and 7 bases from J, the gap between germline ends came to 19 bases. Concerning this clonotype itself: What it binds is not known.

Exclusion followed for patients with uncontrolled infection, other autoimmune disease, pregnancy or lactation. Sequenced sample: blood. This chain links TRBV20-1 with TRBJ2-7, with D tentatively TRBD1 or TRBD2 (6 bases each). The sequence derives from a woman aged 18-29 years with Graves' hyperthyroidism. The CDR3 DNA follows: TGCAGTGCCGGGGGCAGGGCCCCTACAGAGCAGTACTTC. Protein: CSAGGRAPTEQYF.